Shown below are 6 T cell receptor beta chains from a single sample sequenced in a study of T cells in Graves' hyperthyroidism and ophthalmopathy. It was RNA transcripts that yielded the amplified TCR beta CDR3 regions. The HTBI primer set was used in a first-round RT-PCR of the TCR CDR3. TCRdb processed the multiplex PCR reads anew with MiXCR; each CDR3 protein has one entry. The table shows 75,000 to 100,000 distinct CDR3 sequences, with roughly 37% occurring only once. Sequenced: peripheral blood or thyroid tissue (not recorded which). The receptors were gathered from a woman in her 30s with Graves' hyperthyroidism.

CDR3 bases: TGTGCCAGCAGGCCCCAGGGGTTTTACGAGCAGTACTTC. This codes for CASRPQGFYEQYF. This chain connects TRBV27 to TRBJ2-7; TRBD1 is a possible D gene (6 bases). CDR1 is MNHEY and CDR2 is SMNVEV in the germline V gene (reference sequence). The CDR3 length is 13 residues. With 6 bases removed from V and 4 bases from J, the gap between germline ends came to 13 bases.

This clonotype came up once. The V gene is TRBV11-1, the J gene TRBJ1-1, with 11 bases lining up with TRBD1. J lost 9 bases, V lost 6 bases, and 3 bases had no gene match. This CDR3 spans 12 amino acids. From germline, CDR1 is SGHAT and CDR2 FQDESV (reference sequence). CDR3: CASSGQGAQAFF. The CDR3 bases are TGTGCCAGCAGTGGACAGGGGGCTCAAGCTTTCTTT.

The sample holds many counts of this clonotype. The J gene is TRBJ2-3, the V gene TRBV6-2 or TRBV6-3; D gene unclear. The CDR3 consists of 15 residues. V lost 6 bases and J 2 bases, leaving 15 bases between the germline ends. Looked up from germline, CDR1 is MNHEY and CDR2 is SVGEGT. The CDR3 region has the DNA TGTGCCAGCAGGATTAGCCCGTCCCCCACAGATACGCAGTATTTT. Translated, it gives CASRISPSPTDTQYF.

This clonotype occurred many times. The CDR3 protein is CASSSQGSTGELFF. The CDR3 DNA follows: TGTGCCAGCAGTAGCCAGGGCAGCACCGGGGAGCTGTTTTTT. The chain links TRBV12-3 or TRBV12-4 to TRBJ2-2, with TRBD1 as a possible D gene (5 bases). The CDR3 length is 14 residues. Trimming took 5 bases from V and 4 from J, leaving 11 bases between them.

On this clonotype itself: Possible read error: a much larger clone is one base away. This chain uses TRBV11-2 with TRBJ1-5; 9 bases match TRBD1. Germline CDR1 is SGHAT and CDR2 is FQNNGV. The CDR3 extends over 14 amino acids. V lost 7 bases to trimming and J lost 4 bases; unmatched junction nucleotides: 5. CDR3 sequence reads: CASNRGTGNQPQHF. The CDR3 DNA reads TGTGCCAGCAACCGAGGGACAGGGAATCAGCCCCAGCATTTT.

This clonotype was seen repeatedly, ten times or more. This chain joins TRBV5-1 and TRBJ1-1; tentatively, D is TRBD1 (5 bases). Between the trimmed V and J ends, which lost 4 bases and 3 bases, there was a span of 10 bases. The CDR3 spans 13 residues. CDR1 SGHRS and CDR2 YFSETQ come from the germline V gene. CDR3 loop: CASSPKGYTEAFF. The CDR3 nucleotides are TGCGCCAGCAGCCCCAAGGGGTACACTGAAGCTTTCTTT.